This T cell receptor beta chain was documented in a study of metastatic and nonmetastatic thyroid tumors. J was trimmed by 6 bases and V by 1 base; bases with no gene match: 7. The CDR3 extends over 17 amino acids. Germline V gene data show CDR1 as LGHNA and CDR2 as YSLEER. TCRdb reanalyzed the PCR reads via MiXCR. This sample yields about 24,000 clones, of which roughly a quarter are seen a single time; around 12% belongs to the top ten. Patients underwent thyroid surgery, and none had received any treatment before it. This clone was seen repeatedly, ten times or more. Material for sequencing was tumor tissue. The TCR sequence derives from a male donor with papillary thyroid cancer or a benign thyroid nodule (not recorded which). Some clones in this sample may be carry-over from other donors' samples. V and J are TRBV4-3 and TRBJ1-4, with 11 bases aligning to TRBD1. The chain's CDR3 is CASSQGRGTGGHEKLFF. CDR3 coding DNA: TGCGCCAGCAGCCAAGGTCGGGGGACAGGGGGGCATGAAAAACTGTTTTTT.